This T cell receptor (beta chain) came from a study of response to subunit inactivated influenza vaccine. This CDR3 contains 12 residues. The V segment lost 3 bases and the J segment 6 bases; nucleotides outside the gene matches: 1. Findings and caveats of the study: The authors suggested that few new T cells are recruited per seasonal influenza vaccination.

One entry per CDR3 protein, called by TCRdb with MiXCR from the RT-PCR reads. The repertoire has around 530,000 distinct CDR3 sequences, 12% of them found once; the top ten carry around 9.6%. This clonotype was seen at least ten times. What it binds is not known. V is TRBV12-3 or TRBV12-4 and J is TRBJ2-7, with 8 bases aligning to TRBD1. The clonotype was recovered from a man aged 45-65 years who received an inactivated influenza vaccine. Sample: PBMCs from blood, taken on the day of vaccination. CDR3 coding DNA: TGTGCCAGCAGTTTCGACAGGGGCGAGCAGTACTTC. Residues: CASSFDRGEQYF.